The present T cell receptor (beta chain) was sequenced within a study of metastatic and nonmetastatic thyroid tumors. At the level of the study: Peripheral blood and tumor or nodule samples from malignant and benign thyroid patients were compared.

The sample holds a few counts of this clone. The antigen is not known. This CDR3 is 16 amino acids long. V was pared by 3 bases and J by 2 bases, with 16 bases between. Germline CDR1 is MDHEN and CDR2 is SYDVKM. Study-level findings and limits: When malignant thyroid tumors were compared with benign nodules, TCR beta diversity was reportedly significantly higher in the malignant tumors. This held in both blood and tumor samples.

Per the authors' pipeline: Clinicopathological groups of papillary thyroid cancer showed CDR3 differences that were used to build a distant-metastasis classifier. With MiXCR, TCRdb reprocessed the PCR reads. What appears here as the V and J calls and clone size reflects TCRdb's work, not the paper's. The sample lists 13,000 or so clones, approximately 27% seen once, with about 20% in the top ten. No treatment of any kind had been given to any patient before thyroid surgery. V usage is TRBV28 and J usage is TRBJ2-5; no clear D. This clonotype originated in a female donor with papillary thyroid cancer or a benign thyroid nodule (not recorded which). Some clones in this sample may be carry-over from other donors' samples. The sample was tumor tissue. The CDR3 region has the DNA TGTGCCAGCAGTTTCTCTACTCTAGATCCTCAAGAGACCCAGTACTTC. This codes for CASSFSTLDPQETQYF.